This is a list of T cell receptor beta chains from one sample in a study of T cell responses to AZD1222 COVID-19 vaccine. Data came from immunoSEQ multiplex PCR; TCRdb stores just in-frame clones and leaves some out. This repertoire shows roughly 150,000 clones, roughly 87% found once; its top ten account for roughly 6%. The sequencing used peripheral blood, collected 28 days after the second AZD1222 dose. The receptors shown here come from an adult who received the AZD1222 COVID-19 vaccine. Each CDR3 is given with its conserved first and last residue.

TRBJ1-1 TRBV19 CASRMGQASSGTEAFF
TRBJ1-2 TRBV6-5 CASSTTVEIRYGYTF
TRBJ2-3 TRBV4-3 CASSQRQGADTQYF
TRBJ2-5 TRBV7-2 CASRIGASGIIETQYF
TRBJ2-5 TRBV4-1 CASSQASGSSETQYF
TRBJ2-1 TRBV4-2 CASSQRYRDRGFDEQFF
TRBJ1-3 TRBV7-2 CASSTSRRPSSGNTIYF
TRBJ2-2 TRBV11-3 CASSLGGTGGELFF
TRBJ1-5 TRBV18 CASSPAGNQPQHF
TRBJ1-2 TRBV6-5 CASSYSARQGYGYTF
TRBJ2-7 TRBV5-1 CASSPWGTGEQYF
TRBJ2-7 TRBV28 CASSSPGTSNVGQYF
TRBJ2-2 TRBV5-1 CASSLTSRGGELFF
TRBJ1-1 TRBV2 CASENPGTGLENTEAFF
TRBJ1-5 TRBV2 CASSEEAGNQPQHF
TRBJ1-6 TRBV14 CASSRTASIQPLHF
TRBJ1-6 TRBV5-6 CASSLVDRGNSPLHF
TRBJ1-1 TRBV14 CASSPLAGTVNTEAFF
TRBJ1-4 TRBV6-4 CATRAIPLDRAGIEKLFF
TRBJ1-2 TRBV6-6 CASSYSGRGPYGYTF
TRBJ2-5 TRBV6-1 CASSEAPTRGETQYF
TRBJ2-1 TRBV9 CASSVAGGSPSYNEQFF
TRBJ1-2 TRBV2 CASSEDPTDNYGYTF
TRBJ2-7 TRBV24-1 CATSTGTSGMGEQYF
TRBJ1-2 TRBV25-1 CASSEYEGANYGYTF
TRBJ2-5 TRBV7-2 CASSTQTGQETQYF
TRBJ1-5 TRBV4-3 CASSQDSGGNQPQHF
TRBJ1-6 TRBV5-6 CASSLRTGVNSPLHF
TRBJ2-7 TRBV5-5 CASSFLLSGGAEGYEQYF
TRBJ1-3 TRBV12-3/TRBV12-4 CASSLITRGPYF
TRBJ2-3 TRBV28 CASGNPDRNTDTQYF
TRBJ2-1 TRBV7-9 CASSLVSGWNEQFF
TRBJ2-2 TRBV7-3 CASSKTSSSSTGELFF
TRBJ1-5 TRBV19 CASSSITGTGGGNQPQHF
TRBJ2-1 TRBV19 CASTPTSGRAMNEQFF
TRBJ1-6 TRBV3-1/TRBV3-2 CASNQPGSGSPLHF